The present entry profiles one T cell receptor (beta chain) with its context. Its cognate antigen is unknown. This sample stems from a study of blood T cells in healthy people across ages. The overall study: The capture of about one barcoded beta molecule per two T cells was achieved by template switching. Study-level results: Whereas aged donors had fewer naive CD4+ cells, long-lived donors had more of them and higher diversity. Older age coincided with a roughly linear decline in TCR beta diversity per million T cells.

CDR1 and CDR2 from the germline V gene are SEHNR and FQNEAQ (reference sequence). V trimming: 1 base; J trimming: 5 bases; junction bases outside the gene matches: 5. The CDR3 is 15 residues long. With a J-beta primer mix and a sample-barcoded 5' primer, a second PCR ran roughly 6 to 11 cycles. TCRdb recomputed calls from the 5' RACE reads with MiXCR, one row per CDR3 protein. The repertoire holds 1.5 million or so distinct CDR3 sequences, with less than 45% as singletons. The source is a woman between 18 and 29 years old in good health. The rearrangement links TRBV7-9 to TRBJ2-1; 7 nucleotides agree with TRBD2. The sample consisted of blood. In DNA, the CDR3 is TGTGCCAGCAGCTTAGGGGAGGGGCCAAACAATGAGCAGTTCTTC. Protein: CASSLGEGPNNEQFF.